Below are 30 T cell receptor beta chains sequenced from a single sample in a study of shared clonotypes between healthy human individuals (dated by TCRdb to 2019 to 2021). The protocol used for the library was the immunoSEQ multiplex PCR assay. TCRdb retrieved this table from immuneACCESS and kept in-frame rearrangements only. Not all clones are present; in checked studies, unresolved V genes account for under half, and no reason is known for the remainder. The sample has roughly 2.5 million clones on record, more than 90% of them singletons. Roughly 0.15% of the sample lies in the top ten. The specimen sequenced was naive CD4+ T cells sorted from blood. This sample's cell subset or site label indicates: CD45RA+ positively selected. The source of these receptors is a man aged 18 to 29 in good health.

This chain connects TRBV5-4 to TRBJ2-7, with 8 bases identical to TRBD1. The CDR3 covers 15 residues. Trimming at V came to 3 bases and at J to 5 bases, leaving 10 bases not matched to a gene. CDR1 is SGHNT and CDR2 is YYREEE in the germline V gene (reference sequence). The CDR3 loop is CASSSTHRGEDEQYF. The CDR3 nucleotides are TGTGCCAGCAGCTCAACCCACAGGGGGGAGGACGAGCAGTACTTC.

The gene calls are TRBV5-1 and TRBJ1-4; the D is unclear. With 0 bases removed from V and 7 bases from J, the gap between germline ends came to 10 bases. This CDR3 is built from 14 residues. Germline V CDR1 and CDR2: SGHRS, YFSETQ. CDR3 sequence (DNA): TGCGCCAGCAGCTTGGCTGTGGACGCTGAAAAACTGTTTTTT. The encoded protein is CASSLAVDAEKLFF.

The gene calls are TRBV28 and TRBJ2-1; TRBD2 matches at 7 bases. The length of the CDR3 is 13 residues. Looked up from germline, CDR1 is MDHEN and CDR2 is SYDVKM. With V trimmed by 3 bases and J by 9 bases, 5 bases remained unmatched. CDR3 coding DNA: TGTGCCAGCAGTTTGAGACTAGCTGGTGAGCAGTTCTTC. It translates to CASSLRLAGEQFF.

The J gene is TRBJ2-1, the V gene TRBV27; TRBD1 matches at 9 bases. V was clipped by 8 bases and J by 8 bases; unmatched bases: 13. There are 15 residues in the CDR3. Germline V gene sequence: CDR1 MNHEY, CDR2 SMNVEV (reference sequence). As DNA, the CDR3 is TGTGCCAGCCGGAGTCCGGGACAGGGAGTTCATGAGCAGTTCTTC. This encodes CASRSPGQGVHEQFF.

The chain carries TRBV5-4 and TRBJ2-5; 7 bases agree with TRBD1. This CDR3 is 16 amino acids long. V dropped 4 bases and J dropped 2; count of bases not matched to a gene: 11. CDR1 is SGHNT, CDR2 YYREEE, per germline (reference sequence). CDR3 nucleotides: TGTGCCAGCAGCCTTTGGACAGGACGTAGGCAAGAGACCCAGTACTTC. This codes for CASSLWTGRRQETQYF.

CDR3: CASGLRTGINTGELFF. CDR3 bases: TGTGCCAGCGGACTACGGACAGGGATTAACACCGGGGAGCTGTTTTTT. The chain couples TRBV5-4 to TRBJ2-2, with TRBD1 matching 8 bases. The CDR3 covers 16 residues. J was trimmed by 2 bases and V by 7 bases; bases with no gene match: 10. CDR1 and CDR2 (germline): SGHNT, YYREEE (reference sequence).

The genes are TRBV11-2 and TRBJ2-3; D is perhaps TRBD1 (6 bases). The CDR3 sequence is 14 residues long. V shed 8 bases and J shed 0 bases, with 12 bases lying between them. Germline V gene lookup returns CDR1 SGHAT and CDR2 FQNNGV. In nucleotides, the CDR3 is TGTGCCAGCCGACGAGGGGGAAGCACAGATACGCAGTATTTT. It encodes CASRRGGSTDTQYF.

This sequence joins TRBV2 and TRBJ1-6; D is unclear. CDR1 and CDR2 from the germline V gene are SNHLY and FYNNEI. V was shortened by 8 bases and J by 2 bases, with 10 bases between the two germline ends. The CDR3 loop spans 14 amino acids. The CDR3 here is CASGEEAYNSPLHF. CDR3 sequence (DNA): TGTGCCAGCGGGGAAGAGGCCTATAATTCACCCCTCCACTTT. Together with reference TRBV2 and TRBJ1-6, the CDR3 gives the full variable domain: EPEVTQTPSHQVTQMGQEVILRCVPISNHLYFYWYRQILGQKVEFLVSFYNNEISEKSEIFDDQFSVERPDGSNFTLKIRSTKLEDSAMYFCASGEEAYNSPLHFGNGTRLTVT.

This clone came up once. The chain recombines TRBV28 with TRBJ2-7; D is possibly TRBD2 (5 bases). V lost 1 base to trimming and J lost 4 bases, with 11 bases between them. The CDR3 is made up of 14 amino acids. From germline, CDR1 is MDHEN and CDR2 SYDVKM. CDR3 coding DNA: TGTGCCAGCAGTTTATATGGGGAGAAATACGAGCAGTACTTC. This gives the protein CASSLYGEKYEQYF.

The CDR3 bases are TGTGCCAGCTCACCACGTCCGGGGTTGGGTACAGATACGCAGTATTTT. This codes for CASSPRPGLGTDTQYF. The chain carries TRBV18 and TRBJ2-3; tentatively, D is TRBD2 (5 bases). In germline, CDR1 is KGHSH, CDR2 LQKENI. The length of the CDR3 is 16 residues. Trimming took off 1 base at V and 3 bases at J, with 14 bases between the two ends.

The V gene is TRBV6-1, the J gene TRBJ1-5, with TRBD1 identical over 12 bases. The V gene's germline CDR1 is MNHNS and CDR2 SASEGT. J was trimmed by 5 bases and V by 4 bases; bases with no gene match: 3. The CDR3 contains 15 residues. CDR3 in amino acids: CASSGGTGGDQPQHF. DNA of the CDR3: TGTGCCAGCAGTGGAGGGACAGGGGGCGATCAGCCCCAGCATTTT.

The CDR3 sequence is CASSLQGIETPLHF. CDR3 bases: TGCGCCAGCAGCTTGCAGGGTATAGAAACACCCCTCCACTTT. The chain recombines TRBV5-1 with TRBJ1-6; D possibly corresponds to TRBD1 (5 bases). Per germline, CDR1 SGHRS and CDR2 YFSETQ. Deletions cut 1 base from V and 11 bases from J, with 13 bases between. This CDR3 is built from 14 residues.

The genes are TRBV28 and TRBJ1-2; 12 bases fit TRBD1. CDR1 is MDHEN and CDR2 is SYDVKM in the germline V gene. The junction had 12 bases not matched to a gene; V was cut back by 5 bases and J by 2 bases. The CDR3 runs to 18 residues. The CDR3 DNA reads as TGTGCCAGCAGTAGACCGGGACAGGGGGCGCCGGCAAACTATGGCTACACCTTC. The encoded protein is CASSRPGQGAPANYGYTF.

The chain employs TRBV28 and TRBJ2-5, with 7 bases identical to TRBD2. The CDR3 is 14 residues long. The germline gives CDR1 MDHEN, CDR2 SYDVKM. V gave up 6 bases and J gave up 2 bases; unmatched junction bases: 6. CDR3 DNA: TGTGCCAGCAGACTAGCGTCTAAGCAAGAGACCCAGTACTTC. Protein product: CASRLASKQETQYF. Full variable domain (remainder filled in from reference TRBV28 and TRBJ2-5): DVKVTQSSRYLVKRTGEKVFLECVQDMDHENMFWYRQDPGLGLRLIYFSYDVKMKEKGDIPEGYSVSREKKERFSLILESASTNQTSMYLCASRLASKQETQYFGPGTRLLVL.

The chain recombines TRBV6-4 with TRBJ2-1; D is perhaps TRBD2 (6 bases). Germline CDR1 and CDR2: MRHNA and SNTAGT. Deletions cut 3 bases from V and 7 bases from J, with 7 bases between. The CDR3 consists of 12 residues. CDR3 in amino acids: CASSDGRNEQFF. For the CDR3, the DNA is TGTGCCAGCAGTGATGGGAGGAATGAGCAGTTCTTC.

The chain joins TRBV7-9 to TRBJ1-2, with D unclear. From germline, CDR1 is SEHNR and CDR2 FQNEAQ (reference sequence). The V gene lost 2 bases and the J gene lost 6 bases, with 16 bases spanning the gap. The CDR3 has 15 residues. For the CDR3, the DNA is TGTGCCAGCAGCTTACCAGGTTTGATAATTGATGGCTACACCTTC. Protein product: CASSLPGLIIDGYTF.

The rearrangement uses TRBV5-4 and TRBJ1-2, with 10 bases matching TRBD1. This CDR3 contains 15 residues. The germline V gene has CDR1 SGHNT and CDR2 YYREEE (reference sequence). V was pared by 3 bases and J by 4 bases, with 6 bases of the junction left unmatched. The CDR3 loop is CASSSGQGTGYGYTF. CDR3 DNA sequence: TGTGCCAGCAGCTCGGGACAGGGGACGGGCTATGGCTACACCTTC.

The chain uses TRBV5-1 and TRBJ2-3, with a tentative D call TRBD1 (5 bases). CDR1 is SGHRS, CDR2 YFSETQ, per germline. The CDR3 loop spans 14 amino acids. Trimming shortened V by 7 bases and J by 0 bases, and 12 bases separated the two germline ends. CDR3 loop: CASQQDPSTDTQYF. As DNA, the CDR3 is TGCGCCAGCCAACAGGATCCCAGCACAGATACGCAGTATTTT.

V and J are TRBV11-2 and TRBJ2-2, with D unclear. V was trimmed by 4 bases and J by 6 bases, leaving 9 bases between them. The germline CDR1 and CDR2 sequences are SGHAT and FQNNGV. There are 13 residues in the CDR3. This CDR3 is CASSSIFAGELFF. The CDR3 DNA is TGTGCCAGCAGCTCTATTTTCGCCGGGGAGCTGTTTTTT.

This chain links TRBV7-9 with TRBJ1-3; D remains unclear. Germline V lookup: CDR1 SEHNR, CDR2 FQNEAQ (reference sequence). CDR3 size: 15 residues. V was pared by 4 bases and J by 0 bases, with 10 bases between. CDR3 sequence (DNA): TGTGCCAGCAGCTCGTCTGGGCTCTCTGGAAACACCATATATTTT. Amino acids: CASSSSGLSGNTIYF.

V is TRBV7-6 and J is TRBJ2-1; 9 bases map to TRBD2. Trimming cost V 0 bases and J 8 bases; bases outside gene matches: 8. From germline, CDR1 is SGHVS and CDR2 FNYEAQ. This CDR3 spans 16 amino acids. CDR3 coding DNA: TGTGCCAGCAGCTTAGCGGGCGGGAGGGTACCCCATGAGCAGTTCTTC. Translating gives CASSLAGGRVPHEQFF.

This sequence joins TRBV6-5 and TRBJ1-1; no reliable D call. The CDR3 spans 14 residues. V was clipped by 1 base and J by 1 base, with 7 bases between them. The germline CDR1 and CDR2 sequences are MNHEY and SVGAGI. The CDR3 DNA reads as TGTGCCAGCAGTTACTTGGACCAGAACACTGAAGCTTTCTTT. Amino acid sequence: CASSYLDQNTEAFF.

The chain has TRBV21-1 and TRBJ1-4. TRBV21-1 is a recognized pseudogene. CDR3 length: 16 residues. Here the CDR3 DNA reads TGTGCCAGCAGCAAAGTGTGGCTCCAACTAGATGAAAAACTGTTTTTT. Residues: CASSKVWLQLDEKLFF.

The rearrangement joins TRBV2 to TRBJ1-2; D perhaps matches TRBD1 (6 bases). The germline V and J ends were trimmed by 7 bases and 7 bases, with 13 bases remaining between them. The CDR3 totals 12 residues. The germline gives CDR1 SNHLY, CDR2 FYNNEI. The CDR3 spells CASTVDSSGYTF. CDR3 DNA: TGTGCCAGCACCGTGGACAGCTCTGGCTACACCTTC.

In DNA form, the CDR3 reads TGTGCCAGCAGCTCCCCAGGACTTCCAGATACGCAGTATTTT. It is translated as CASSSPGLPDTQYF. The V and J genes are TRBV6-6 and TRBJ2-3; D may be TRBD2 (5 bases). The CDR3 has 14 residues. The V end lost 6 bases, the J end lost 4 bases, and 14 bases lay between the germline ends. Germline lookup yields CDR1 MNHNY and CDR2 SVGAGI (reference sequence).

Worth noting for this clone: The same CDR3 is also encoded by other DNA sequences in this sample. This chain connects TRBV2 to TRBJ2-1; D not resolved. Per germline, CDR1 SNHLY and CDR2 FYNNEI. The CDR3 extends over 10 amino acids. Trimming stripped 4 bases from V and 10 bases from J, with 5 bases between. For the CDR3, the DNA is TGTGCCAGCAGTGTAGGGGAGCAGTTCTTC. Translating it yields CASSVGEQFF.

J is TRBJ1-3 and V is TRBV4-2; 7 bases line up with TRBD1. Germline-derived CDR1 and CDR2 are LGHNA and YNFKEQ. The CDR3 loop spans 14 amino acids. V was pared by 1 base and J by 8 bases, with 5 bases of the junction left unmatched. The CDR3 is CASSQVGRGYTIYF. The CDR3, as DNA: TGTGCCAGCAGCCAAGTGGGCAGGGGGTACACCATATATTTT.

CDR3 in DNA: TGTGCCAGCAGCCAGGACAGTTACGAGCAGTACTTC. Its protein product is CASSQDSYEQYF. V is TRBV9 and J is TRBJ2-7, with D maybe TRBD1 (6 bases). V lost 4 bases and J lost 4, with 9 bases in between. The CDR3 has 12 residues. Germline values: CDR1 SGDLS, CDR2 YYNGEE.

This clone was counted a single time. The chain combines TRBV10-2 with TRBJ2-3; 8 nucleotides line up with TRBD2. J lost 5 bases, V lost 4 bases, and 14 bases had no gene match. The germline CDR1 and CDR2 sequences are WSHSY and SAAADI. The CDR3 loop spans 17 amino acids. This chain's CDR3 is CASSGLAFPGPGDTQYF. The CDR3 DNA reads as TGCGCCAGCAGTGGACTAGCGTTTCCGGGTCCAGGAGATACGCAGTATTTT.

This chain connects TRBV5-6 to TRBJ1-1; D ambiguous. The CDR3 is made up of 13 amino acids. The germline V gene encodes CDR1 SGHDT and CDR2 YYEEEE. V lost 2 bases, J lost 7 bases, and 12 bases lay in between. CDR3 nucleotide sequence: TGTGCCAGCAGCTTAGGCCGGAGTGGTGAAGCTTTCTTT. Encoded protein: CASSLGRSGEAFF. The entire variable domain, with the rest obtained from reference TRBV5-6 and TRBJ1-1, is as follows: DAGVTQSPTHLIKTRGQQVTLRCSPKSGHDTVSWYQQALGQGPQFIFQYYEEEERQRGNFPDRFSGHQFPNYSSELNVNALLLGDSALYLCASSLGRSGEAFFGQGTRLTVV.